These 21 T cell receptor beta chains came from one sample sequenced in a study of CD8 T cells in Susac syndrome. Reverse transcription of roughly 0.5 to 1 ug RNA used random hexamers. TCRdb analysed the immunoSEQ multiplex PCR reads with MiXCR anew, one entry per CDR3 protein. Of 170,000 or so distinct CDR3 sequences listed, 95% to 96% are singletons. Sequencing used CD4+ T cells from PBMCs. The receptors originated from a human donor with Susac syndrome.

The chain carries TRBV7-2 and TRBJ1-6, with no clear D. CDR1 is SGHTA and CDR2 is FQGNSA in the germline V gene. V lost 5 bases and J lost 7, with 15 bases in between. The CDR3 sequence is 15 residues long. This chain's CDR3 is CASSRDLQPNSPLHF. In DNA, the CDR3 is TGTGCCAGCAGCCGAGACCTACAGCCCAATTCACCCCTCCACTTT.

V usage is TRBV5-6 and J usage is TRBJ1-1, with 9 bases lining up with TRBD1. The CDR3 spans 15 residues. CDR1 and CDR2 from the germline V gene are SGHDT and YYEEEE. Trimming at V came to 2 bases and at J to 5 bases, leaving 7 bases not matched to a gene. CDR3 sequence: CASSFGDRARTEAFF. The CDR3 DNA sequence: TGTGCCAGCAGCTTCGGGGACAGGGCGAGAACTGAAGCTTTCTTT.

V is TRBV30 and J is TRBJ2-5; 8 bases align to TRBD2. Trimming took 3 bases from V and 5 from J; bases not matched to a gene: 5. The CDR3 consists of 13 residues. Germline CDR1 is GTSNPN and CDR2 is SVGIG (reference sequence). The CDR3 spells CAWSGRARETQYF. The CDR3 DNA reads as TGTGCCTGGAGCGGGAGGGCCAGGGAGACCCAGTACTTC. Drawing the rest from reference TRBV30 and TRBJ2-5, the complete variable domain is SQTIHQWPATLVQPVGSPLSLECTVEGTSNPNLYWYRQAAGRGLQLLFYSVGIGQISSEVPQNLSASRPQDRQFILSSKKLLLSDSGFYLCAWSGRARETQYFGPGTRLLVL.

This chain links TRBV5-4 with TRBJ2-5; 8 bases fit TRBD2. This CDR3 region has 13 residues. With 4 bases clipped from V and 5 bases from J, the junction kept 4 bases outside the gene matches. Germline V gene lookup returns CDR1 SGHNT and CDR2 YYREEE (reference sequence). The CDR3 DNA follows: TGTGCCAGCAGCGTTCCGGGGGGGGAGACCCAGTACTTC. Translated: CASSVPGGETQYF.

The chain is built from TRBV24-1 and TRBJ2-7, with D possibly being TRBD1 (6 bases). The CDR3 runs to 14 residues. Germline CDR1 reads KGHDR; CDR2 reads SFDVKD. Trimming removed 5 bases from V and 0 bases from J, with 10 bases in between. The chain's CDR3 is CATSAEGGSYEQYV. The CDR3 nucleotides read TGTGCCACCAGTGCGGAAGGGGGCTCCTACGAGCAGTACGTC.

This clonotype is a singleton in its sample. The chain combines TRBV20-1 with TRBJ1-1; weak D call: TRBD1 (6 bases). CDR3 length: 12 residues. The V end was cut by 5 bases, the J end by 2 bases, with 9 bases between. Germline V CDR1 and CDR2: DFQATT, SNEGSKA (reference sequence). CDR3 bases: TGCAGTGCTGGACAGCCTAACACTGAAGCTTTCTTT. It specifies CSAGQPNTEAFF.

The chain has TRBV7-2 and TRBJ2-7, with D maybe TRBD1 (5 bases). This CDR3 is built from 16 residues. With 2 bases removed from V and 2 bases from J, the gap between germline ends came to 16 bases. CDR1 is SGHTA, CDR2 FQGNSA, per germline. The CDR3 reads CASSLWRQPNPYEQYF. For the CDR3, the DNA is TGTGCCAGCAGCTTATGGAGACAGCCCAATCCCTACGAGCAGTACTTC.

The chain is built from TRBV10-3 and TRBJ2-3; D gene uncertain. Trimming stripped 4 bases from V and 4 bases from J, with 3 bases between. The CDR3 is made up of 11 amino acids. Germline V lookup: CDR1 ENHRY, CDR2 SYGVKD. The CDR3 DNA reads TGTGCCATCAGTGGCCCAGATACGCAGTATTTT. Translating gives CAISGPDTQYF.

The chain joins TRBV20-1 to TRBJ1-5; D unresolved. V was cut by 6 bases and J by 4 bases, with 13 bases left in between. Looked up from germline, CDR1 is DFQATT and CDR2 is SNEGSKA (reference sequence). The CDR3 spans 13 residues. The chain's CDR3 is CSASTTLNQPQHF. The CDR3 nucleotides are TGCAGTGCCTCCACCACCCTTAATCAGCCCCAGCATTTT.

The V and J genes are TRBV29-1 and TRBJ1-2, with D hard to call. Germline loops: CDR1 SQVTM, CDR2 ANQGSEA. The CDR3 is 13 amino acids. Trimming stripped 7 bases from V and 4 bases from J, with 16 bases between. The CDR3 region has the DNA TGCAGCGCTAGGTCCGGGATAATCTATGGCTACACCTTC. Amino acids: CSARSGIIYGYTF.

J is TRBJ1-1 and V is TRBV29-1; maybe TRBD1 (6 bases). The ends were cut back, 4 bases at V and 1 base at J, with 7 bases in the middle. This CDR3 spans 12 amino acids. Germline CDR1 SQVTM, CDR2 ANQGSEA. The chain's CDR3 is CSVVQGNTEAFF. The CDR3 nucleotides read TGCAGCGTTGTACAGGGGAACACTGAAGCTTTCTTT.

The chain uses TRBV7-3 and TRBJ2-3, with 13 bases identical to TRBD2. Trimming removed 3 bases from V and 6 bases from J; junction bases left unmatched: 0. The germline V gene has CDR1 SGHTA and CDR2 FQGTGA. The CDR3 has 14 residues. As DNA, the CDR3 is TGTGCCAGCAGCTTGGGACTAGCGGGGGATACGCAGTATTTT. Encoded protein: CASSLGLAGDTQYF.

V gene TRBV29-1 combines with J gene TRBJ2-1, with 9 bases matching TRBD2. CDR3 length: 15 residues. J gave up 1 base and V 8 bases, and 9 bases lay outside the gene matches. Germline CDR1 and CDR2: SQVTM and ANQGSEA. The CDR3 coding sequence is TGCAGCTCGGGACTAGCCGGATTGTCCTACAATGAGCAGTTCTTC. Encoded protein: CSSGLAGLSYNEQFF.

The J gene is TRBJ2-3, the V gene TRBV18; D ambiguous. Looked up from germline, CDR1 is KGHSH and CDR2 is LQKENI. The CDR3 is made up of 11 amino acids. Trimming left V 2 bases short and J 6 bases short, with 3 bases between. The CDR3 protein is CASSPWDTQYF. The CDR3 DNA sequence: TGTGCCAGCTCACCATGGGATACGCAGTATTTT.

The rearrangement joins TRBV7-2 to TRBJ2-7; 7 bases line up with TRBD1. This CDR3 contains 17 residues. J gave up 3 bases and V 1 base, and 12 bases lay outside the gene matches. Per germline, CDR1 SGHTA and CDR2 FQGNSA. This CDR3 reads CASSLEARGSRRYEQYF. CDR3 nucleotides: TGTGCCAGCAGCTTAGAGGCCAGGGGGTCACGCCGCTACGAGCAGTACTTC.

The CDR3 here is CASSYSRGPQYF. CDR3 DNA sequence: TGTGCCAGCAGTTACTCAAGGGGTCCGCAGTATTTT. This sequence joins TRBV6-5 and TRBJ2-3, with a possible D match to TRBD1 (5 bases). This CDR3 has 12 amino acids. CDR1 MNHEY and CDR2 SVGAGI come from the germline V gene. Trimming removed 0 bases at V and 10 bases at J, with 8 bases between.

The chain has TRBV7-2 and TRBJ2-5; the D gene is possibly TRBD2 (5 bases). V lost 1 base and J lost 7, with 13 bases in between. Germline loops: CDR1 SGHTA, CDR2 FQGNSA. The CDR3 has 14 residues. CDR3 nucleotide sequence: TGTGCCAGCAGCTTAGTCACCGGGAAGGGGACCCAGTACTTC. This sequence encodes CASSLVTGKGTQYF.

The chain joins TRBV30 to TRBJ1-5, with D perhaps matching TRBD1 (6 bases). Germline CDR1 is GTSNPN and CDR2 is SVGIG (reference sequence). The CDR3 has 13 residues. The V end was cut by 4 bases, the J end by 5 bases, with 12 bases between. CDR3 protein: CAWNNRADQPQHF. The CDR3 DNA reads as TGTGCCTGGAATAACAGGGCAGATCAGCCCCAGCATTTT.

The CDR3 reads CASRGGDQPQHF. In nucleotides, the CDR3 is TGTGCCAGCAGAGGTGGGGATCAGCCCCAGCATTTT. V and J are TRBV27 and TRBJ1-5, with D unclear. V shed 6 bases and J shed 5 bases, with 8 bases lying between them. This CDR3 has 12 residues. Germline V CDR1 and CDR2: MNHEY, SMNVEV (reference sequence).

J is TRBJ2-5 and V is TRBV9; D may be TRBD2 (6 bases). The CDR3 runs to 15 residues. Germline loops: CDR1 SGDLS, CDR2 YYNGEE. Trimming pared 0 bases from V and 2 bases from J, leaving 11 bases between. The CDR3 region is CASSVAGDFQETQYF. The CDR3 bases are TGTGCCAGCAGCGTAGCGGGGGACTTTCAAGAGACCCAGTACTTC.

The chain uses TRBV3-1 and TRBJ1-5; 7 bases line up with TRBD1. V shed 4 bases, J shed 8 bases, and the junction held 11 bases outside the gene matches. Germline CDR1 is LGHDT and CDR2 is YNNKEL (reference sequence). The CDR3 totals 15 residues. This chain's CDR3 is CASSLQNRGGEPQHF. Written as DNA, the CDR3 is TGTGCCAGCAGCCTCCAAAACAGGGGCGGAGAGCCCCAGCATTTT.